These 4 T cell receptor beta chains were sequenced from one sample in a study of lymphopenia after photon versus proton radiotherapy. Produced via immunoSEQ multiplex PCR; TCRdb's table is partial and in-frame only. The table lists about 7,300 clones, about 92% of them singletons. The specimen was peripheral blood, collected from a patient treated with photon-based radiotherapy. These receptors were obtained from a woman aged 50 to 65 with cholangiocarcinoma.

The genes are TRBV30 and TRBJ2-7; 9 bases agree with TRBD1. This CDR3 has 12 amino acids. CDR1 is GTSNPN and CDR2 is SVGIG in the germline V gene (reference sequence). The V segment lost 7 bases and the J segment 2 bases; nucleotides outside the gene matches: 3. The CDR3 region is CASGQGPYEQYF. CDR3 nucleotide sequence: TGTGCCTCGGGACAGGGCCCCTACGAGCAGTACTTC. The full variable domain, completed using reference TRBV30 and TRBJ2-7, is SQTIHQWPATLVQPVGSPLSLECTVEGTSNPNLYWYRQAAGRGLQLLFYSVGIGQISSEVPQNLSASRPQDRQFILSSKKLLLSDSGFYLCASGQGPYEQYFGPGTRLTVT.

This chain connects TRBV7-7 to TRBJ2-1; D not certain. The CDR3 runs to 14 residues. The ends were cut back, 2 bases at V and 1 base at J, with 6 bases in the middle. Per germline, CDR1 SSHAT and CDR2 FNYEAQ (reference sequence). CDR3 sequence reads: CASSLRFSYNEQFF. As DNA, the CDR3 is TGTGCCAGCAGCTTAAGGTTTTCCTACAATGAGCAGTTCTTC.

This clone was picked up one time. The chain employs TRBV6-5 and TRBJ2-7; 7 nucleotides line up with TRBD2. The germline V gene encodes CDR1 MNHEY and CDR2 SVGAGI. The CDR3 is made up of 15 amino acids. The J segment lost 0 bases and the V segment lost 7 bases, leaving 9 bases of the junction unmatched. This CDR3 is CASTRGGDGSYEQYF. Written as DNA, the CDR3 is TGTGCCAGCACCCGGGGAGGGGACGGCTCCTACGAGCAGTACTTC.

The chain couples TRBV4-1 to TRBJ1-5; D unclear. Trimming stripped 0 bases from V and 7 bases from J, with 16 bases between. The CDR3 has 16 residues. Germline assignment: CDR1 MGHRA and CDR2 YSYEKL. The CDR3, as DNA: TGCGCCAGCAGCCAAGATCTCAGGTCGGATCTCCAGCCCCAGCATTTT. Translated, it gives CASSQDLRSDLQPQHF.